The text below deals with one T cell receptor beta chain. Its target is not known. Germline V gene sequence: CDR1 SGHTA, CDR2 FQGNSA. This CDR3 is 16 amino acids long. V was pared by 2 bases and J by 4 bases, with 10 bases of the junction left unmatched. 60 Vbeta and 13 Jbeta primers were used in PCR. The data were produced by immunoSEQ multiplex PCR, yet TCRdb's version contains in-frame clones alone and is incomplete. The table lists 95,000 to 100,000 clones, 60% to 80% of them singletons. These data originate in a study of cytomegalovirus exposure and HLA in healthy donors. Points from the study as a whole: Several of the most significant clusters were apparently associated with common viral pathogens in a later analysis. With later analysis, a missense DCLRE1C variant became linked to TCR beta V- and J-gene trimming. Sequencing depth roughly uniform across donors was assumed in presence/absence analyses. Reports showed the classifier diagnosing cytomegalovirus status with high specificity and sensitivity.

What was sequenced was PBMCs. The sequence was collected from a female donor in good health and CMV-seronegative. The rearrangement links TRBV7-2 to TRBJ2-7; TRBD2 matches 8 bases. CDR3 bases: TGTGCCAGCAGCTTATTAAGGACTAGCATTCGGTACGAGCAGTACTTC. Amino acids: CASSLLRTSIRYEQYF. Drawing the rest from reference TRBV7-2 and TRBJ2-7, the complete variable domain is GAGVSQSPSNKVTEKGKDVELRCDPISGHTALYWYRQSLGQGLEFLIYFQGNSAPDKSGLPSDRFSAERTGGSVSTLTIQRTQQEDSAVYLCASSLLRTSIRYEQYFGPGTRLTVT.